Given below is one T cell receptor beta chain in context. This entry is derived from a study of T-cell memory formation after mild COVID-19. The CDR3 is 14 amino acids. V lost 3 bases and J lost 6, with 14 bases in between. CDR1 and CDR2 from the germline V gene are KGHSH and LQKENI. One entry per CDR3 protein results from TCRdb running MiXCR on the 5' RACE reads. The sample records 400,000 to 500,000 distinct CDR3 sequences, approximately 20% being singletons. V is TRBV18 and J is TRBJ1-2; D not certain. Material: PBMCs or a T cell subset sorted from them (not recorded which). This TCR was sampled from an adult woman who had mild COVID-19 (a few samples of this study predate the infection). Cell type and time point are not known. This CDR3 reads CASSPREVPHGYTF. CDR3 DNA: TGTGCCAGCTCACCGAGGGAGGTCCCCCATGGCTACACCTTC.